The T cell receptor beta chain described here comes from a study of T cell responses to AZD1222 COVID-19 vaccine. Measured with immunoSEQ multiplex PCR; TCRdb has only the in-frame clones, and not every one. The sample shows roughly 77,000 clones, around 90% of them seen only once. Per germline, CDR1 KGHSH and CDR2 LQKENI. The V gene end was trimmed by 0 bases and the J gene end by 4 bases; junction bases not matched to a gene: 2. There are 15 residues in the CDR3. Findings and caveats of the study: The study found Spike-specific TCR breadth and depth rose after two AZD1222 doses.

Regarding this clone: Its antigen is currently unknown.

This chain uses TRBV18 with TRBJ2-3; 9 positions agree with TRBD2. Sequencing used peripheral blood, obtained on day 0 of MenACWY control vaccination. The receptor comes from an adult in good health. For the CDR3, the DNA is TGTGCCAGCTCACCACCGGGACTAGCATCAGATACGCAGTATTTT. As protein: CASSPPGLASDTQYF.